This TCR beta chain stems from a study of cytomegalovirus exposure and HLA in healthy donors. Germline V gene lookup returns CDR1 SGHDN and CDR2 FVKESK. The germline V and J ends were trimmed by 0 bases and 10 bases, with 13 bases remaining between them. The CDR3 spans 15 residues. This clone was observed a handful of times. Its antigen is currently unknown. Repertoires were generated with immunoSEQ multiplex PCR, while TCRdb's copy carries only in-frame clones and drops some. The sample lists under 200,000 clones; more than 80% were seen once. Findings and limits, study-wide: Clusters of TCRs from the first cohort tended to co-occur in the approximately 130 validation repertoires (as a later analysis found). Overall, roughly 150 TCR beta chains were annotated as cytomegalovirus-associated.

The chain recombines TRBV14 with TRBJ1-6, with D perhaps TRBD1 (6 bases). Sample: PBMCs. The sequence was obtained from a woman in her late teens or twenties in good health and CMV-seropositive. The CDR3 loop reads CASSQDQQGRSPLHF. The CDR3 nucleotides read TGTGCCAGCAGCCAAGATCAGCAGGGGAGATCACCCCTCCACTTT.